These 16 T cell receptor beta chains originate from one sample sequenced in a study of cytomegalovirus exposure and HLA in healthy donors. PCR involved 60 Vbeta and 13 Jbeta primers. Libraries were prepared by immunoSEQ multiplex PCR; TCRdb keeps only in-frame clonotypes and omits some of them. The sample carries roughly 120,000 clones, 65% to 75% recorded once. The sequencing sample was made of PBMCs. The receptors come from a woman aged 45-59 years in good health and CMV-seropositive.

The chain carries TRBV27 and TRBJ2-1; a weak D match, TRBD2 (7 bases). The germline gives CDR1 MNHEY, CDR2 SMNVEV (reference sequence). V lost 9 bases, J lost 8 bases, and 14 bases lay in between. The CDR3 totals 12 residues. The CDR3 here is CARGGAGDEQFF. The CDR3 DNA sequence: TGTGCCAGAGGGGGGGCTGGGGATGAGCAGTTCTTC.

The V gene is TRBV30, the J gene TRBJ2-7, with 11 positions matching TRBD2. V was clipped by 1 base and J by 2 bases; unmatched bases: 1. From germline, CDR1 is GTSNPN and CDR2 SVGIG (reference sequence). The CDR3 length is 14 residues. The chain's CDR3 is CAWSAGLAAYEQYF. The CDR3 DNA reads as TGTGCCTGGAGTGCGGGACTAGCGGCCTACGAGCAGTACTTC. Using reference TRBV30 and TRBJ2-7 for the parts outside the CDR3, the full variable domain is SQTIHQWPATLVQPVGSPLSLECTVEGTSNPNLYWYRQAAGRGLQLLFYSVGIGQISSEVPQNLSASRPQDRQFILSSKKLLLSDSGFYLCAWSAGLAAYEQYFGPGTRLTVT.

The chain has TRBV7-2 and TRBJ1-5, with D perhaps matching TRBD1 (5 bases). In germline, CDR1 is SGHTA, CDR2 FQGNSA. Trimming stripped 5 bases from V and 3 bases from J, with 14 bases between. The CDR3 is 15 residues long. The DNA for the CDR3 is TGTGCCAGCAGCCTAAGGTCGGGGGACAATCAGCCCCAGCATTTT. It specifies CASSLRSGDNQPQHF. The complete variable domain, with remaining parts taken from reference TRBV7-2 and TRBJ1-5, reads GAGVSQSPSNKVTEKGKDVELRCDPISGHTALYWYRQSLGQGLEFLIYFQGNSAPDKSGLPSDRFSAERTGGSVSTLTIQRTQQEDSAVYLCASSLRSGDNQPQHFGDGTRLSIL.

The chain uses TRBV21-1 and TRBJ2-5; TRBD1, as called in the table, went unchecked against the DNA. TRBV21-1 is recorded as a pseudogene. This CDR3 has 17 residues. CDR3 sequence reads: CASSKVGFMGAQETQYF. The CDR3 DNA reads TGTGCCAGCAGCAAAGTGGGTTTCATGGGGGCACAAGAGACCCAGTACTTC.

This clone appeared a few times. The chain recombines TRBV19 with TRBJ1-2; 10 bases align to TRBD1. The germline CDR1 and CDR2 sequences are LNHDA and SQIVND (reference sequence). CDR3 length equals 18 residues. J was trimmed by 6 bases and V by 0 bases; bases with no gene match: 13. The CDR3 spells CASSIDLTGQGGVHGYTF. The CDR3 DNA follows: TGTGCCAGTAGTATAGATCTCACCGGACAGGGGGGTGTTCATGGCTACACCTTC.

The chain uses TRBV19 and TRBJ1-2, with TRBD1 identical over 12 bases. The CDR3 is made up of 17 amino acids. The V gene end was trimmed by 5 bases and the J gene end by 4 bases; junction bases not matched to a gene: 11. Germline lookup yields CDR1 LNHDA and CDR2 SQIVND (reference sequence). This chain's CDR3 is CASSLRDRGRGFYGYTF. The DNA for the CDR3 is TGTGCCAGTAGTCTTCGGGACAGGGGGCGCGGGTTCTATGGCTACACCTTC. The full variable domain, in which reference TRBV19 and TRBJ1-2 provide the parts outside the CDR3, is DGGITQSPKYLFRKEGQNVTLSCEQNLNHDAMYWYRQDPGQGLRLIYYSQIVNDFQKGDIAEGYSVSREKKESFPLTVTSAQKNPTAFYLCASSLRDRGRGFYGYTFGSGTRLTVV.

The V gene is TRBV2, the J gene TRBJ2-7; D perhaps matches TRBD1 (6 bases). CDR3 length: 13 residues. CDR1 is SNHLY, CDR2 FYNNEI, per germline. V lost 3 bases and J 3 bases, leaving 9 bases between the germline ends. The CDR3 DNA is TGTGCCAGCAGTGATGGACAGAACTACGAGCAGTACTTC. The encoded protein is CASSDGQNYEQYF.

This clone was seen a handful of times. V gene TRBV9 combines with J gene TRBJ2-3, with 8 bases identical to TRBD2. CDR1 is SGDLS and CDR2 is YYNGEE in the germline V gene. CDR3 length: 13 residues. The ends lost 3 bases at V and 11 bases at J; junction bases unmatched: 8. The CDR3 DNA follows: TGTGCCAGCAGCGCCGACCAACTAGCGGAGCAGTATTTT. Translating it yields CASSADQLAEQYF.

The rearrangement links TRBV7-2 to TRBJ1-2; 7 nucleotides line up with TRBD1. The CDR3 spans 15 residues. CDR1 and CDR2 (germline): SGHTA, FQGNSA. Unmatched junction bases numbered 5, after V lost 0 bases and J lost 4 bases. CDR3 nucleotide sequence: TGTGCCAGCAGCTTAGCGCGGGACAGACCCTATGGCTACACCTTC. Its protein is CASSLARDRPYGYTF.

The rearrangement joins TRBV7-2 to TRBJ1-4, with D uncertain. V was trimmed by 1 base and J by 8 bases, leaving 17 bases between them. The CDR3 is made up of 16 amino acids. Germline CDR1 is SGHTA and CDR2 is FQGNSA. In DNA form, the CDR3 reads TGTGCCAGCAGCTTAGATGCGGAGGGAGCAGCCGAAAAACTGTTTTTT. Translating it yields CASSLDAEGAAEKLFF.

This chain uses TRBV14 with TRBJ2-5; 7 positions match TRBD2. The assigned J gene may be wrong: the sequence end matches TRBJ2-7 better. The length of the CDR3 is 13 residues. CDR1 is SGHDN, CDR2 FVKESK, per germline. The CDR3 nucleotides read TGTGCCAGCAGCCAAGGGGGGACTAACGAGCAGTACTTC. It yields the protein CASSQGGTNEQYF.

The CDR3 nucleotides are TGTGCCAGCAGCGGCGGGACTCCAGGCGACTATGGCTACACCTTC. It encodes CASSGGTPGDYGYTF. The chain is built from TRBV5-4 and TRBJ1-2; possible D gene TRBD1, 5 bases. The CDR3 covers 15 residues. V lost 4 bases and J 3 bases, leaving 16 bases between the germline ends. Germline CDR1 is SGHNT and CDR2 is YYREEE (reference sequence).

Only a few counts were recorded for this clone. CDR3 nucleotide sequence: TGTGCTAGTGGCCACGACAGGGGCAAGTACGAGCAGTACTTC. The encoded protein is CASGHDRGKYEQYF. V gene TRBV12-5 combines with J gene TRBJ2-7; 8 positions agree with TRBD1. The CDR3 extends over 14 amino acids. The V segment lost 6 bases and the J segment 4 bases; nucleotides outside the gene matches: 8. Germline-derived CDR1 and CDR2 are LGHNT and FRNRAP.

This sequence joins TRBV10-3 and TRBJ2-7; D is uncertain. Trimming left V 8 bases short and J 4 bases short, with 21 bases between. The germline V gene encodes CDR1 ENHRY and CDR2 SYGVKD. This CDR3 region has 15 residues. CDR3 nucleotides: TGTGCCATCCAGATTCAAAACAGATCTTCTTACGAGCAGTACTTC. Amino acids: CAIQIQNRSSYEQYF.

In its sample, this clone was seen a few times. The chain joins TRBV6-5 to TRBJ1-1; perhaps TRBD1 as D (6 bases). Germline assignment: CDR1 MNHEY and CDR2 SVGAGI. Trimming took off 0 bases at V and 4 bases at J, with 12 bases between the two ends. The CDR3 totals 15 residues. This CDR3 reads CASSYSGQRGTEAFF. The CDR3 DNA follows: TGTGCCAGCAGTTACTCCGGACAGAGGGGCACTGAAGCTTTCTTT.

The V and J genes are TRBV6-4 and TRBJ1-2, with TRBD1 as a possible D gene (5 bases). The CDR3 length is 14 residues. Deletions cut 0 bases from V and 8 bases from J, with 13 bases between. Germline V gene data show CDR1 as MRHNA and CDR2 as SNTAGT. The CDR3 nucleotides are TGTGCCAGCAGTGACTCCAGGGCAAAACGGGGCTACACCTTC. It is translated as CASSDSRAKRGYTF.